This T cell receptor (beta chain) was obtained from a study of tumor-infiltrating lymphocytes in primary liver carcinoma. Findings and limits, study-wide: The overlap of tumor-adjacent and tumor-blood pairs was smaller than that of tumor region pairs.

With a constant-region primer, TCR beta cDNA was made from about 0.5 ug of total RNA. Slightly modified ARM-PCR served as the procedure for the TCR beta libraries. These libraries came from three rounds of nested multiplex PCR. A single record per CDR3 protein comes from TCRdb applying MiXCR to the multiplex PCR reads. This table has 85,000 to 100,000 distinct CDR3 sequences, approximately 68% appearing once. Without any cell sorting, roughly 20-30 mg of bulk tissue yielded co-extracted RNA and DNA. In its sample, this clonotype ranks as medium-sized. Its antigen remains unknown. The sequence was collected from a man in his forties with primary liver carcinoma and hepatitis B virus infection. The sequencing sample was made of tumor-adjacent normal liver tissue.

The CDR3 DNA reads as TGTGCCAGCAGTGATCTTAGCCTCACCGGGGAGCTGTTTTTT. This gives the protein CASSDLSLTGELFF. The rearrangement links TRBV6-1 to TRBJ2-2; D ambiguous. This CDR3 is built from 14 residues. The germline V and J ends were trimmed by 3 bases and 4 bases, with 9 bases remaining between them. CDR1 is MNHNS and CDR2 is SASEGT in the germline V gene.